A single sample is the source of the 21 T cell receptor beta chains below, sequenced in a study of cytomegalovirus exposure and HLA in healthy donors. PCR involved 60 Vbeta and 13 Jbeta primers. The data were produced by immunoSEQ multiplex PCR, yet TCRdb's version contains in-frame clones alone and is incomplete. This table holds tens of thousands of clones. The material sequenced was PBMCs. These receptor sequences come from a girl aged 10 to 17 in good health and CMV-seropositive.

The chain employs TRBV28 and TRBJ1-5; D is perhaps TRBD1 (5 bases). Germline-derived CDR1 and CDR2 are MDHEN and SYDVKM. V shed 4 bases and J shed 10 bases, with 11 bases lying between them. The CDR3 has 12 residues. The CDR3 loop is CASSSGGVPQHF. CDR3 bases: TGTGCCAGCAGTTCGGGAGGGGTCCCCCAGCATTTT.

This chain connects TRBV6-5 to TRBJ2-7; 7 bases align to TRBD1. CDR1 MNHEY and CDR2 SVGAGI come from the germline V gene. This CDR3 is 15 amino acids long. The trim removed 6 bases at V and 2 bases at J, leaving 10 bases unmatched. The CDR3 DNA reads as TGTGCCAGCAGGCAGACAGGGATGACCGCCTACGAGCAGTACTTC. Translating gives CASRQTGMTAYEQYF.

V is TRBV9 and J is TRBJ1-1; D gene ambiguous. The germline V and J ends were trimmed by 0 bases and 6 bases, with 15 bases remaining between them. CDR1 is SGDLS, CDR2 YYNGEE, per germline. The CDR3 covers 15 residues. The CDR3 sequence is CASSVASGSGPEAFF. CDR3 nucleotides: TGTGCCAGCAGCGTAGCTAGTGGGAGTGGCCCTGAAGCTTTCTTT.

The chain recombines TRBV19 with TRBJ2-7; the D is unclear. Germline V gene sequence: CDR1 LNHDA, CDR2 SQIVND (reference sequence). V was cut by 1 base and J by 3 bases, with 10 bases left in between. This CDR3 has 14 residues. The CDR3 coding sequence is TGTGCCAGTAGTATAGGAACTGGAGACTACGAGCAGTACTTC. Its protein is CASSIGTGDYEQYF.

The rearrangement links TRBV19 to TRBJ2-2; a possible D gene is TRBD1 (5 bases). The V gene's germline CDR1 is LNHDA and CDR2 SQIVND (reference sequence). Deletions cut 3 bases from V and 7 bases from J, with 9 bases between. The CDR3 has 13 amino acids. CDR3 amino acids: CASSMLGRGELFF. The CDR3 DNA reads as TGTGCCAGTAGTATGCTGGGGCGCGGGGAGCTGTTTTTT.

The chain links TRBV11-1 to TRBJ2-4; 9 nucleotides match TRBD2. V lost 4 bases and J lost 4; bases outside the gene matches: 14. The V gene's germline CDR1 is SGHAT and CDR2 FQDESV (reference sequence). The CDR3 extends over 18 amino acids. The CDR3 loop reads CASSCGGGARGWKNIQYF. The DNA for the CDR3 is TGTGCCAGCAGCTGCGGGGGGGGTGCCAGGGGGTGGAAAAACATTCAGTACTTC.

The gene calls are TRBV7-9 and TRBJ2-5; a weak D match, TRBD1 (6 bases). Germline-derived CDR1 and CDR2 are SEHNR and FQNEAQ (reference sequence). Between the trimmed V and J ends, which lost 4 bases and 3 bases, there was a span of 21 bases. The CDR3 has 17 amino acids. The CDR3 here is CASSSNIGGAVKETQYF. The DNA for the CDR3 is TGTGCCAGCAGCTCAAATATAGGGGGAGCGGTGAAAGAGACCCAGTACTTC.

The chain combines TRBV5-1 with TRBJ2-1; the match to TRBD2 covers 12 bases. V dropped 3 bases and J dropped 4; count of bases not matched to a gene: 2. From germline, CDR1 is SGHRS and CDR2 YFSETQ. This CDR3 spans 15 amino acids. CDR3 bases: TGCGCCAGCAGCTCTAGCGGGGGGGGTTACAATGAGCAGTTCTTC. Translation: CASSSSGGGYNEQFF.

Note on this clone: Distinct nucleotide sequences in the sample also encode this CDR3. The CDR3 region is CASSLGGRSNQPQHF. In nucleotides, the CDR3 is TGTGCCAGCAGTTTGGGGGGGAGGAGCAATCAGCCCCAGCATTTT. The chain carries TRBV28 and TRBJ1-5, with D possibly matching TRBD1 (5 bases). The CDR3 consists of 15 residues. The V gene's germline CDR1 is MDHEN and CDR2 SYDVKM. V shed 3 bases and J shed 1 base, with 10 bases lying between them.

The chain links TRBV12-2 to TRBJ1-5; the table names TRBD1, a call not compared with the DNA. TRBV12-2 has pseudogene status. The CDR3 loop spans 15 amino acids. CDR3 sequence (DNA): TGTGCAAGTCGCTTTAGAGGACAGGCTAATCAGCCCCAGCATTTT. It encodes CASRFRGQANQPQHF.

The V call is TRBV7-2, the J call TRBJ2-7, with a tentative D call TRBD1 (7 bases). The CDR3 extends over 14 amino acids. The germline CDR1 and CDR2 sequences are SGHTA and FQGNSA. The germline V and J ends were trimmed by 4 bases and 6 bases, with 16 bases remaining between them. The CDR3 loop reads CASSSTGLGGEQYF. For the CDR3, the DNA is TGTGCCAGCAGCTCGACAGGGCTCGGGGGCGAGCAGTACTTC.

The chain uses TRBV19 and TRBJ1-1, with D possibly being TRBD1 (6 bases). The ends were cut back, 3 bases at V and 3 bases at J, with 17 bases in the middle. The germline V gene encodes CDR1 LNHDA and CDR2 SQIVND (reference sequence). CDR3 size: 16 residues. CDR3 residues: CASSIRGGSGDTEAFF. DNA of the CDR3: TGTGCCAGTAGTATCCGTGGGGGTTCAGGGGACACTGAAGCTTTCTTT.

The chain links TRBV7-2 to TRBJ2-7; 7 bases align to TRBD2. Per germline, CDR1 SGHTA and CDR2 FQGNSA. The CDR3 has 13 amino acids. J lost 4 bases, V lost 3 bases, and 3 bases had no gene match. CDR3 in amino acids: CASSFAGVYEQYV. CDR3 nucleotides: TGTGCCAGCAGCTTTGCGGGGGTTTACGAGCAGTACGTC.

The CDR3 loop reads CAGNSGQGTYEQYV. The CDR3 DNA sequence: TGTGCCGGTAACTCGGGACAGGGGACCTACGAGCAGTACGTC. The genes are TRBV30 and TRBJ2-7; TRBD1 matches 10 bases. Trimming at V came to 8 bases and at J to 2 bases, leaving 9 bases not matched to a gene. The CDR3 is 14 residues long. The V gene's germline CDR1 is GTSNPN and CDR2 SVGIG (reference sequence).

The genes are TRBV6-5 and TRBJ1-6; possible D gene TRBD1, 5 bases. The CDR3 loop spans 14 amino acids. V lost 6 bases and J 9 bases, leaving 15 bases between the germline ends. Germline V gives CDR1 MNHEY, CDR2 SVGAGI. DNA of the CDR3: TGTGCCAGCAGCCGAACAGGTTTGAGTTCACCCCTCCACTTT. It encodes CASSRTGLSSPLHF.

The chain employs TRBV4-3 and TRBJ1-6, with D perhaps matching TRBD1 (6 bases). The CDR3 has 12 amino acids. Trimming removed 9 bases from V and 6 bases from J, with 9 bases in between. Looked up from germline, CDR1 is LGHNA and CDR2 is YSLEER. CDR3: CARGHANSPLHF. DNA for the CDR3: TGCGCCAGGGGACACGCTAATTCACCCCTCCACTTT.

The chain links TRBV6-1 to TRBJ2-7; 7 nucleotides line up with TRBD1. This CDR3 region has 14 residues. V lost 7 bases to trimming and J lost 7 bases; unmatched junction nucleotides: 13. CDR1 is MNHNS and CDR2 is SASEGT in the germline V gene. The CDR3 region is CASKWDSGLGEQYF. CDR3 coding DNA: TGTGCCAGCAAGTGGGACAGCGGCCTTGGGGAGCAGTACTTC.

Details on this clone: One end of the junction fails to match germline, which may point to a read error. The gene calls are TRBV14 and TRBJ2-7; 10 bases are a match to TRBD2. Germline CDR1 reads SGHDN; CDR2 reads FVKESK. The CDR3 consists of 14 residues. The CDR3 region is CASNQAGGPGEQYF. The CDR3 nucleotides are TGTGCCAGCAACCAAGCGGGGGGGCCGGGGGAGCAGTACTTC.

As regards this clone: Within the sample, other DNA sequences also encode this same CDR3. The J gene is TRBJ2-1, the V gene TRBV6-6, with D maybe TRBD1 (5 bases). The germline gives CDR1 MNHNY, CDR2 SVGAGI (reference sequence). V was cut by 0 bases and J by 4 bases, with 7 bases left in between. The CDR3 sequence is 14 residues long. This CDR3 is CASSYSRVYNEQFF. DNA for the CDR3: TGTGCCAGCAGTTACTCCAGGGTTTACAATGAGCAGTTCTTC.

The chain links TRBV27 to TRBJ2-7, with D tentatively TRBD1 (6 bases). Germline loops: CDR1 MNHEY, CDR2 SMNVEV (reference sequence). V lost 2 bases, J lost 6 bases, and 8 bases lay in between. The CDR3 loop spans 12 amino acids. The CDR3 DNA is TGTGCCAGCAGTTTAATAGGGGGCGAGCAGTACTTC. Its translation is CASSLIGGEQYF.

The CDR3 sequence: CASSIRENTEAFF. The CDR3 DNA reads as TGTGCCAGTAGTATACGCGAGAACACTGAAGCTTTCTTT. The rearrangement joins TRBV19 to TRBJ1-1; D is ambiguous. Trimming left V 2 bases short and J 1 base short, with 5 bases between. This CDR3 contains 13 residues. Germline V gene lookup returns CDR1 LNHDA and CDR2 SQIVND (reference sequence).